The entry that follows covers one T cell receptor beta chain sequence. What it binds is not known. This sample is drawn from a study of shared clonotypes between healthy human individuals. Across the whole study: Plates per donor: three CD4 naive, three CD4 memory, two CD8 naive, one CD8 memory. Study outcomes and limitations: Memory subsets generally showed smaller estimated richness than naive subsets did. Clonotypes not shared had lower generation probabilities than those common to all four donors.

In the naive CD8 group, cells lacked CD45RO and were positively selected for CCR7, so terminally differentiated effector memory CD45RA+ cells were left out. Adults of Caucasian background living in Nashville, Tennessee made up all donors. The repertoire was sequenced with immunoSEQ multiplex PCR; TCRdb's copy has only in-frame clones and lacks some. The data show fewer than 700,000 clones, 90% to 95% seen once. V lost 0 bases, J lost 3 bases, and 3 bases stayed unmatched. The CDR3 runs 16 residues. Germline CDR1 ENHRY, CDR2 SYGVKD. The sample comprised naive CD8+ T cells sorted from blood. The V and J genes are TRBV10-3 and TRBJ2-1, with TRBD1 matching 9 bases. The sequence was obtained from a woman in her twenties or thirties in good health. CDR3 DNA sequence: TGTGCCATCAGTGAGTCGGGGGACAGGGACTACAATGAGCAGTTCTTC. Translation: CAISESGDRDYNEQFF.